Each of the 31 T cell receptor beta chains below was sequenced from the same sample in a study of T cell responses to AZD1222 COVID-19 vaccine. Libraries were prepared by immunoSEQ multiplex PCR; TCRdb keeps only in-frame clonotypes and omits some of them. The table records around 220,000 clones, 90% to 95% of them present only once. Sequences were derived from peripheral blood, sampled 28 days after the second dose of the MenACWY control vaccine. These receptors all come from an adult who received the MenACWY meningococcal vaccine as a control.

The rearrangement joins TRBV7-9 to TRBJ1-3, with no clear D. With 0 bases removed from V and 0 bases from J, the gap between germline ends came to 6 bases. In germline, CDR1 is SEHNR, CDR2 FQNEAQ (reference sequence). The CDR3 totals 15 residues. The CDR3 loop reads CASSLATNSGNTIYF. The CDR3 bases are TGTGCCAGCAGCTTAGCTACGAACTCTGGAAACACCATATATTTT. Together with reference TRBV7-9 and TRBJ1-3, the CDR3 gives the full variable domain: DTGVSQNPRHKITKRGQNVTFRCDPISEHNRLYWYRQTLGQGPEFLTYFQNEAQLEKSRLLSDRFSAERPKGSFSTLEIQRTEQGDSAMYLCASSLATNSGNTIYFGEGSWLTVV.

This clone was detected once. The V gene is TRBV6-5, the J gene TRBJ1-2, with no clear D. Trimming cost V 6 bases and J 1 base, with 9 bases left between them. This CDR3 is 13 amino acids long. Per the germline V gene, CDR1 is MNHEY and CDR2 is SVGAGI. The CDR3 DNA follows: TGTGCCAGCAGCCCCACAGATAACTATGGCTACACCTTC. It encodes CASSPTDNYGYTF.

The rearrangement uses TRBV29-1 and TRBJ1-1; a weak D match, TRBD1 (5 bases). The germline V and J ends were trimmed by 3 bases and 6 bases, with 8 bases remaining between them. The CDR3 runs to 11 residues. Germline lookup yields CDR1 SQVTM and CDR2 ANQGSEA. The CDR3 loop reads CSVDDRSEAFF. The CDR3 bases are TGCAGCGTTGACGACAGATCTGAAGCTTTCTTT.

The chain combines TRBV19 with TRBJ1-5; TRBD1 might be the D (5 bases). The V end lost 3 bases, the J end lost 0 bases, and 9 bases lay between the germline ends. CDR1 LNHDA and CDR2 SQIVND come from the germline V gene (reference sequence). The CDR3 runs 15 residues. The CDR3: CASSMWTFSNQPQHF. CDR3 in DNA: TGTGCCAGTAGTATGTGGACATTTAGCAATCAGCCCCAGCATTTT.

Here the CDR3 reads CASSDPLSPPYEQYF. CDR3 nucleotide sequence: TGTGCCAGCAGTGACCCACTCAGCCCTCCTTACGAGCAGTACTTC. The rearrangement uses TRBV2 and TRBJ2-7; D remains ambiguous. This CDR3 comprises 15 residues. Germline V lookup: CDR1 SNHLY, CDR2 FYNNEI. Trimming took off 3 bases at V and 4 bases at J, with 16 bases between the two ends.

The V and J genes are TRBV4-2 and TRBJ2-6; D uncertain. Deletions cut 1 base from V and 0 bases from J, with 7 bases between. The CDR3 is made up of 16 amino acids. Germline lookup yields CDR1 LGHNA and CDR2 YNFKEQ. CDR3 region: CASSQAGTSGANVLTF. The CDR3, as DNA: TGTGCCAGCAGCCAAGCTGGAACCTCTGGGGCCAACGTCCTGACTTTC.

The chain carries TRBV2 and TRBJ2-1, with 16 bases lining up with TRBD2. Germline V CDR1 and CDR2: SNHLY, FYNNEI. The CDR3 is 13 residues long. Trimming cost V 6 bases and J 10 bases; bases outside gene matches: 0. CDR3 in amino acids: CASRGLAGGEQFF. The DNA of the CDR3 is TGTGCCAGCAGGGGACTAGCGGGAGGGGAGCAGTTCTTC.

This chain connects TRBV2 to TRBJ1-2; D uncertain. V was cut by 4 bases and J by 0 bases, with 6 bases left in between. CDR1 is SNHLY, CDR2 FYNNEI, per germline. This CDR3 comprises 13 residues. The CDR3 region is CASSGLSNYGYTF. The CDR3 region has the DNA TGTGCCAGCAGTGGACTTTCTAACTATGGCTACACCTTC.

The DNA for the CDR3 is TGTGCCAGCAGTGATGCAGGCCCCCCTACTAACTATGGCTACACCTTC. It codes for CASSDAGPPTNYGYTF. The chain employs TRBV2 and TRBJ1-2; no reliable D call. The V and J ends lost 3 bases and 0 bases respectively, with 14 bases between them. Germline V CDR1 and CDR2: SNHLY, FYNNEI. The CDR3 loop spans 16 amino acids. The full variable domain, rest sourced from reference TRBV2 and TRBJ1-2, is EPEVTQTPSHQVTQMGQEVILRCVPISNHLYFYWYRQILGQKVEFLVSFYNNEISEKSEIFDDQFSVERPDGSNFTLKIRSTKLEDSAMYFCASSDAGPPTNYGYTFGSGTRLTVV.

The V and J genes are TRBV30 and TRBJ1-1; D unresolved. From germline, CDR1 is GTSNPN and CDR2 SVGIG (reference sequence). This CDR3 is 15 amino acids long. The V end lost 0 bases, the J end lost 0 bases, and 11 bases lay between the germline ends. The CDR3 region has the DNA TGTGCCTGGAGTGTACGGGTGGAGCTGAACACTGAAGCTTTCTTT. Protein product: CAWSVRVELNTEAFF.

The chain couples TRBV28 to TRBJ1-2; 8 nucleotides match TRBD1. CDR3 length equals 14 residues. Per germline, CDR1 MDHEN and CDR2 SYDVKM. The V gene end was trimmed by 6 bases and the J gene end by 9 bases; junction bases not matched to a gene: 12. The CDR3 here is CASSSGDRSVRYTF. For the CDR3, the DNA is TGTGCCAGCAGCTCCGGGGACAGGAGTGTCCGCTACACCTTC.

This clone turned up a few times. The chain couples TRBV9 to TRBJ1-4; D is uncertain. V was pared by 0 bases and J by 0 bases, with 12 bases between. The CDR3 loop spans 17 amino acids. Germline V gene sequence: CDR1 SGDLS, CDR2 YYNGEE. The CDR3 sequence is CASSVAAGIATNEKLFF. The CDR3 nucleotides read TGTGCCAGCAGCGTAGCGGCGGGAATTGCAACTAATGAAAAACTGTTTTTT.

This clone is a singleton in its sample. CDR3 nucleotides: TGTGCCAGATGGACCCCGGGGCGTCAGCCCCAGCATTTT. Residues: CARWTPGRQPQHF. V usage is TRBV21-1 and J usage is TRBJ1-5. TRBV21-1 is given as a pseudogene. The CDR3 is 13 residues long.

This clone was observed a single time. This chain connects TRBV5-1 to TRBJ1-4; TRBD1 is a possible D gene (5 bases). Germline CDR1 reads SGHRS; CDR2 reads YFSETQ. This CDR3 has 14 residues. V shed 6 bases and J shed 1 base, with 10 bases lying between them. The CDR3 DNA sequence: TGCGCCAGCAAATCGGGGCAAACTAATGAAAAACTGTTTTTT. Its translation: CASKSGQTNEKLFF.

V is TRBV18 and J is TRBJ2-3, with D maybe TRBD2 (6 bases). Trimming left V 1 base short and J 1 base short, with 12 bases between. Germline V CDR1 and CDR2: KGHSH, LQKENI. The CDR3 contains 16 residues. CDR3 nucleotides: TGTGCCAGCTCACCACGCCCGGGGGTTGGCACAGATACGCAGTATTTT. Translation gives CASSPRPGVGTDTQYF. Using reference TRBV18 and TRBJ2-3 for the parts outside the CDR3, the full variable domain is NAGVMQNPRHLVRRRGQEARLRCSPMKGHSHVYWYRQLPEEGLKFMVYLQKENIIDESGMPKERFSAEFPKEGPSILRIQQVVRGDSAAYFCASSPRPGVGTDTQYFGPGTRLTVL.

The CDR3 reads CASSLSGARGNTIYF. The CDR3 nucleotides are TGTGCCAGCAGTTTATCGGGGGCCAGGGGAAACACCATATATTTT. This chain joins TRBV27 and TRBJ1-3, with a tentative D call TRBD1 (6 bases). V dropped 0 bases and J dropped 4 bases, with 10 bases sitting between them. Germline CDR1 is MNHEY and CDR2 is SMNVEV (reference sequence). This CDR3 has 15 amino acids.

J is TRBJ1-5 and V is TRBV6-5; tentative D call: TRBD1 (5 bases). V was shortened by 2 bases and J by 5 bases, with 13 bases between the two germline ends. Germline CDR1 MNHEY, CDR2 SVGAGI. The CDR3 length is 15 residues. The CDR3 DNA reads TGTGCCAGCAGTTACGGGGCAGGGCGGGATCAGCCCCAGCATTTT. This codes for CASSYGAGRDQPQHF.

The V and J genes are TRBV21-1 and TRBJ2-4; the table's D call of TRBD1 was not tested on the DNA. TRBV21-1 is a pseudogene locus. CDR3 size: 14 residues. The CDR3 coding sequence is TGTGCCAGCACCCAACACAGGGGGTTAAACATTCAGTACTTC. This codes for CASTQHRGLNIQYF.

The chain uses TRBV7-8 and TRBJ2-7, with 7 bases lining up with TRBD1. The germline V gene encodes CDR1 SGHVS and CDR2 FQNEAQ. V was pared by 5 bases and J by 4 bases, with 8 bases of the junction left unmatched. The CDR3 covers 14 residues. The CDR3: CASSGRDSRYEQYF. DNA of the CDR3: TGTGCCAGCAGCGGCCGGGACAGTCGATACGAGCAGTACTTC.

This clone has just one count. V is TRBV27 and J is TRBJ1-2; D perhaps matches TRBD1 (6 bases). The length of the CDR3 is 14 residues. CDR1 and CDR2 from the germline V gene are MNHEY and SMNVEV (reference sequence). Trimming left V 5 bases short and J 4 bases short, with 14 bases between. CDR3 coding DNA: TGTGCCAGCAGTCGACCGGGACACAGCTATGGCTACACCTTC. Translation gives CASSRPGHSYGYTF.

The chain combines TRBV5-8 with TRBJ2-4, with 8 bases aligning to TRBD1. The CDR3 spans 12 residues. The germline V gene encodes CDR1 SGHTS and CDR2 YDEGEE. Unmatched junction bases numbered 4, after V lost 10 bases and J lost 4 bases. The CDR3 bases are TGTGCCGGACAGGGACAGAAAAACATTCAGTACTTC. It encodes CAGQGQKNIQYF.

The CDR3 bases are TGTGCCCGAGGACGGCCAACTAATGAAAAACTGTTTTTT. This encodes CARGRPTNEKLFF. V and J are TRBV21-1 and TRBJ1-4. TRBV21-1 is marked as a pseudogene. The CDR3 has 13 residues.

This clone has only one observation. The rearrangement uses TRBV7-2 and TRBJ1-4; D remains unclear. Trimming stripped 5 bases from V and 8 bases from J, with 12 bases between. Per the germline V gene, CDR1 is SGHTA and CDR2 is FQGNSA. The CDR3 extends over 13 amino acids. The chain's CDR3 is CASSPSDREKLFF. CDR3 DNA sequence: TGTGCCAGCAGCCCCAGTGACCGGGAAAAACTGTTTTTT.

The rearrangement uses TRBV9 and TRBJ1-2, with 8 bases matching TRBD1. Per germline, CDR1 SGDLS and CDR2 YYNGEE. V dropped 3 bases and J dropped 3; count of bases not matched to a gene: 7. There are 15 residues in the CDR3. CDR3 sequence (DNA): TGTGCCAGCAGCGGGGTCCGGGACAGGCACTATGGCTACACCTTC. Translation gives CASSGVRDRHYGYTF. The whole variable domain, remainder taken from reference TRBV9 and TRBJ1-2, is DSGVTQTPKHLITATGQRVTLRCSPRSGDLSVYWYQQSLDQGLQFLIQYYNGEERAKGNILERFSAQQFPDLHSELNLSSLELGDSALYFCASSGVRDRHYGYTFGSGTRLTVV.

The CDR3 DNA follows: TGCGCCAGCAGCTGGGACAGGGGGTTGGGACTAGCGGGAGTTAGGTACAATGAGCAGTTCTTC. Translating gives CASSWDRGLGLAGVRYNEQFF. J is TRBJ2-1 and V is TRBV5-1, with TRBD2 identical over 14 bases. The CDR3 is 21 amino acids. V trimming: 3 bases; J trimming: 4 bases; junction bases outside the gene matches: 18. The germline CDR1 and CDR2 sequences are SGHRS and YFSETQ. Complete variable domain (other parts from reference TRBV5-1 and TRBJ2-1): KAGVTQTPRYLIKTRGQQVTLSCSPISGHRSVSWYQQTPGQGLQFLFEYFSETQRNKGNFPGRFSGRQFSNSRSEMNVSTLELGDSALYLCASSWDRGLGLAGVRYNEQFFGPGTRLTVL.

The chain couples TRBV7-8 to TRBJ1-3, with unresolved D. Per germline, CDR1 SGHVS and CDR2 FQNEAQ. The V end lost 5 bases, the J end lost 3 bases, and 11 bases lay between the germline ends. This CDR3 contains 14 residues. The chain's CDR3 is CASSLLGDGNTIYF. The CDR3 DNA is TGTGCCAGCAGCCTCCTGGGAGATGGAAACACCATATATTTT.

The J gene is TRBJ2-3, the V gene TRBV24-1, with no clear D. In germline, CDR1 is KGHDR, CDR2 SFDVKD. This CDR3 has 13 amino acids. With 4 bases removed from V and 6 bases from J, the gap between germline ends came to 10 bases. The CDR3 DNA reads as TGTGCCACCAGTGAAACAGAATGGGATACGCAGTATTTT. Translating it yields CATSETEWDTQYF.

The chain is built from TRBV9 and TRBJ2-1; TRBD2 might be the D (6 bases). The CDR3 runs to 15 residues. Germline assignment: CDR1 SGDLS and CDR2 YYNGEE. V lost 3 bases and J lost 2, with 12 bases in between. CDR3 protein: CASSAGTPPYNEQFF. The CDR3 DNA follows: TGTGCCAGCAGCGCCGGGACTCCCCCCTACAATGAGCAGTTCTTC.

V is TRBV19 and J is TRBJ2-7; 10 positions agree with TRBD2. This CDR3 has 14 amino acids. Germline loops: CDR1 LNHDA, CDR2 SQIVND (reference sequence). J lost 2 bases, V lost 7 bases, and 5 bases had no gene match. DNA for the CDR3: TGTGCCAGTACCACTAGCGGGGATCCCTACGAGCAGTACTTC. Its protein is CASTTSGDPYEQYF.

The chain employs TRBV5-6 and TRBJ1-2; D is unclear. The CDR3 has 16 residues. V was pared by 3 bases and J by 0 bases, with 15 bases between. CDR1 is SGHDT, CDR2 YYEEEE, per germline. CDR3 protein: CASSSPGLSPNYGYTF. The CDR3 DNA reads TGTGCCAGCAGCTCACCAGGACTGAGCCCTAACTATGGCTACACCTTC.

The V call is TRBV24-1, the J call TRBJ2-2; D is undetermined. Trimming took off 8 bases at V and 6 bases at J, with 12 bases between the two ends. The CDR3 totals 13 residues. The V gene's germline CDR1 is KGHDR and CDR2 SFDVKD. DNA of the CDR3: TGTGCCACCATGGACCCGTTGGCCGGGGAGCTGTTTTTT. As protein: CATMDPLAGELFF.